Following are 13 T cell receptor beta chains from one sample sequenced in a study of blood T cell repertoires in COVID-19. Clones were sequenced by immunoSEQ multiplex PCR, and TCRdb holds only the in-frame ones, with some missing. Of about 75,000 clones in the sample, 84% are singletons; the top ten hold about 20%. The sample comprised peripheral blood. These receptors all come from a woman aged 50 to 60 with acute or convalescent COVID-19.

This clone showed up just once. The chain joins TRBV6-1 to TRBJ2-5; 10 bases agree with TRBD2. Trimming at V came to 3 bases and at J to 3 bases, leaving 10 bases not matched to a gene. Germline lookup yields CDR1 MNHNS and CDR2 SASEGT. The CDR3 runs to 17 residues. CDR3 loop: CASSERLRAGGEETQYF. The CDR3 region has the DNA TGTGCCAGCAGTGAGAGGTTACGAGCGGGGGGGGAAGAGACCCAGTACTTC.

DNA of the CDR3: TGCGCCAGCAGTCCCACCGACAGGGGATTATGCGAGCAGTACTTC. This translates into CASSPTDRGLCEQYF. This sequence joins TRBV4-1 and TRBJ2-7, with 8 bases matching TRBD1. Germline loops: CDR1 MGHRA, CDR2 YSYEKL. The CDR3 length is 15 residues. V was clipped by 6 bases and J by 6 bases; unmatched bases: 13.

This chain links TRBV18 with TRBJ2-3; D might be TRBD2 (6 bases). Per the germline V gene, CDR1 is KGHSH and CDR2 is LQKENI. The CDR3 totals 14 residues. The germline V and J ends were trimmed by 4 bases and 0 bases, with 8 bases remaining between them. DNA for the CDR3: TGTGCCAGCTCACAGAGCGGGAGCACAGATACGCAGTATTTT. Translated: CASSQSGSTDTQYF.

The V call is TRBV5-1, the J call TRBJ2-7; TRBD1 agrees at 7 bases. V lost 2 bases and J lost 3; bases outside the gene matches: 5. The V gene's germline CDR1 is SGHRS and CDR2 YFSETQ. This CDR3 is built from 14 residues. CDR3 residues: CASSLQGSLYEQYF. The CDR3 region has the DNA TGCGCCAGCAGCTTACAGGGGTCCCTCTACGAGCAGTACTTC.

This clone has just one count. The rearrangement links TRBV6-5 to TRBJ1-4; D is unresolved. The germline V gene has CDR1 MNHEY and CDR2 SVGAGI. V gave up 7 bases and J gave up 5 bases, with 8 bases separating them. The CDR3 has 12 residues. CDR3 sequence reads: CASTTGNEKLFF. Written as DNA, the CDR3 is TGTGCCAGCACAACGGGGAATGAAAAACTGTTTTTT.

This rearrangement joins TRBV7-2 to TRBJ2-1; D is uncertain. The CDR3 has 14 amino acids. Trimming removed 1 base at V and 1 base at J, with 5 bases between. Germline CDR1 is SGHTA and CDR2 is FQGNSA. The chain's CDR3 is CASSLELSYNEQFF. CDR3 coding DNA: TGTGCCAGCAGCTTAGAACTGTCCTACAATGAGCAGTTCTTC. Full variable domain (outside the CDR3, taken from reference TRBV7-2 and TRBJ2-1): GAGVSQSPSNKVTEKGKDVELRCDPISGHTALYWYRQSLGQGLEFLIYFQGNSAPDKSGLPSDRFSAERTGGSVSTLTIQRTQQEDSAVYLCASSLELSYNEQFFGPGTRLTVL.

This clone has a handful of counts. The chain carries TRBV20-1 and TRBJ2-7, with a weak D call TRBD2 (6 bases). The CDR3 consists of 11 residues. CDR1 is DFQATT and CDR2 is SNEGSKA in the germline V gene (reference sequence). Trimming removed 6 bases at V and 3 bases at J, with 9 bases between. The CDR3 loop reads CSAGGDYEQYF. The CDR3 DNA reads as TGCAGTGCGGGGGGAGACTACGAGCAGTACTTC.

The CDR3 sequence: CASSSNRGSYEQYF. CDR3 in DNA: TGTGCCAGCAGCTCTAACAGGGGCTCCTACGAGCAGTACTTC. The chain uses TRBV7-2 and TRBJ2-7; 7 bases match TRBD1. Trimming at V came to 4 bases and at J to 0 bases, leaving 3 bases not matched to a gene. The CDR3 is 14 amino acids. Germline CDR1 is SGHTA and CDR2 is FQGNSA.

This CDR3 reads CASSLKDRVSYEQYF. CDR3 sequence (DNA): TGTGCCAGCAGTTTAAAGGACAGAGTCTCCTACGAGCAGTACTTC. V usage is TRBV6-1 and J usage is TRBJ2-7; D perhaps matches TRBD1 (6 bases). Germline loops: CDR1 MNHNS, CDR2 SASEGT. The CDR3 covers 15 residues. V lost 5 bases to trimming and J lost 0 bases, with 14 bases between them.

This clone was seen only once. This sequence joins TRBV2 and TRBJ2-7; 7 bases match TRBD1. V trimming: 3 bases; J trimming: 11 bases; junction bases outside the gene matches: 10. CDR1 SNHLY and CDR2 FYNNEI come from the germline V gene. The CDR3 has 13 residues. In DNA, the CDR3 is TGTGCCAGCAGTGACGCACGGGACAGTGGAAAGTACTTC. It specifies CASSDARDSGKYF.

The genes are TRBV12-5 and TRBJ2-1; 10 bases align to TRBD1. CDR1 and CDR2 (germline): LGHNT, FRNRAP. V lost 7 bases and J lost 7; bases outside the gene matches: 10. The CDR3 has 15 amino acids. The CDR3 DNA follows: TGTGCTAGTGCCCCCCTAAGGACAGGGGGAAATGAGCAGTTCTTC. Protein: CASAPLRTGGNEQFF. The full variable domain, in which reference TRBV12-5 and TRBJ2-1 provide the parts outside the CDR3, is DARVTQTPRHKVTEMGQEVTMRCQPILGHNTVFWYRQTMMQGLELLAYFRNRAPLDDSGMPKDRFSAEMPDATLATLKIQPSEPRDSAVYFCASAPLRTGGNEQFFGPGTRLTVL.

This clone was recorded once. Other DNA sequences in the same sample also yield this CDR3. This chain links TRBV5-1 with TRBJ1-5; D not certain. Deletions cut 0 bases from V and 0 bases from J, with 7 bases between. Per the germline V gene, CDR1 is SGHRS and CDR2 is YFSETQ. CDR3 size: 15 residues. The CDR3 sequence: CASSLGGNSNQPQHF. DNA for the CDR3: TGCGCCAGCAGCTTGGGCGGGAATAGCAATCAGCCCCAGCATTTT.

This rearrangement joins TRBV5-5 to TRBJ1-2; a weak D match, TRBD1 (6 bases). The CDR3 extends over 15 amino acids. In germline, CDR1 is SGHKS, CDR2 YYEKEE (reference sequence). Trimming left V 4 bases short and J 5 bases short, with 18 bases between. Here the CDR3 reads CASSLLLTGGYGYTF. The CDR3 nucleotides read TGTGCCAGCAGCCTTCTTTTGACAGGCGGTTATGGCTACACCTTC.